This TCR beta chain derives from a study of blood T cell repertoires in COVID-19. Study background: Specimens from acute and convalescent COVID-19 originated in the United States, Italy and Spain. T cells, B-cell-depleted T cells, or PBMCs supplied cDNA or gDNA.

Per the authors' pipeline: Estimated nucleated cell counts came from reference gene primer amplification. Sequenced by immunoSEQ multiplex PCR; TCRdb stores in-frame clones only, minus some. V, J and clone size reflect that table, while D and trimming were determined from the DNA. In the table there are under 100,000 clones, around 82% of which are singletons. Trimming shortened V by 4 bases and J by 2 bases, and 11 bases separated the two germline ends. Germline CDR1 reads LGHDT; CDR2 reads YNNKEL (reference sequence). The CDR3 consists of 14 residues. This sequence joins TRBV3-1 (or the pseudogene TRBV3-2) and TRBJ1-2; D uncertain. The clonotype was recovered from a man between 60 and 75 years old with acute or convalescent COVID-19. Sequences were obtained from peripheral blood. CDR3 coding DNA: TGTGCCAGCAGCCCGTACGACACCAACTATGGCTACACCTTC. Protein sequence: CASSPYDTNYGYTF.